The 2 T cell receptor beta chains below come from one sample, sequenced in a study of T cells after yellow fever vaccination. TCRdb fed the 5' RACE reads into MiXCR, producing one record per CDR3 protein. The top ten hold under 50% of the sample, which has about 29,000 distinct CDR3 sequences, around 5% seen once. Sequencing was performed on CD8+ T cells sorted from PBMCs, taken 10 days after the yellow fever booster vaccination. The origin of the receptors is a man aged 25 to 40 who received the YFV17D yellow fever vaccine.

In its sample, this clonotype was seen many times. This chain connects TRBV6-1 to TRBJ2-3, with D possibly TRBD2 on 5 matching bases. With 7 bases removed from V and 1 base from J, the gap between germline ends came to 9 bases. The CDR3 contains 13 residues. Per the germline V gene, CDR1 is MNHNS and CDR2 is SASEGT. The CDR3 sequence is CASTEEGTDTQYF. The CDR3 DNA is TGTGCCAGCACCGAGGAGGGCACAGATACGCAGTATTTT.

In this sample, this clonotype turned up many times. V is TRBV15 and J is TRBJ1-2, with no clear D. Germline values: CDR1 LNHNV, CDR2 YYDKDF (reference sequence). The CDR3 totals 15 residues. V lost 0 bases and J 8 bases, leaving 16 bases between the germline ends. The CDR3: CATSRDMRGHEGYTF. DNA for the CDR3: TGTGCCACCAGCAGAGATATGCGGGGTCACGAGGGCTACACCTTC.